This TCR beta chain was sequenced in a study of blood T cell repertoires in COVID-19. On the study more broadly: Samples came from the United States, Italy and Spain, spanning acute and convalescent COVID-19.

This CDR3 is built from 17 residues. In germline, CDR1 is SGHKS, CDR2 YYEKEE (reference sequence). J gave up 0 bases and V 0 bases, and 8 bases lay outside the gene matches. Only in-frame clones appear in the TCRdb table, and some are missing; sequencing was by immunoSEQ multiplex PCR. The data contain hundreds of thousands of clones, more than 70% of them seen just once; the ten biggest clones take up about 5.9%. The Seattle site enrolled patients during active infection and followed them longitudinally. The chain links TRBV5-5 to TRBJ2-5; TRBD2 matches 7 bases. The source is a woman aged 25-40 years with COVID-19, enrolled during active disease. Source material: peripheral blood. The CDR3 loop is CASSLAGSSGNQETQYF. The DNA for the CDR3 is TGTGCCAGCAGCTTGGCTGGGTCTAGCGGAAACCAAGAGACCCAGTACTTC.